This T cell receptor (beta chain) comes out of a study of blood T cell repertoires in COVID-19. Study summary: T cells, B-cell-depleted T cells, or PBMCs supplied cDNA or gDNA.

Original methodology: Amplification of reference gene primers provided the estimated nucleated cell counts. TCRdb's table, derived via immunoSEQ multiplex PCR, lists solely in-frame clones and lacks some. V, J and clone size derive from that table, while D and trimming were established from the DNA sequence. The sample consists of approximately 270,000 clones, approximately 90% of them appearing once. Deletions cut 4 bases from V and 8 bases from J, with 17 bases between. The germline V gene has CDR1 SGHTA and CDR2 FQGNSA. This CDR3 is built from 15 residues. Cohort placement rested on clinical history that participants reported themselves.

The V and J genes are TRBV7-2 and TRBJ1-4; possibly TRBD1 for D (6 bases). Specimen: PBMCs or T cells enriched from blood (not recorded which). The TCR originated in a human donor in a cohort exposed to, infected with or recovered from COVID-19 (not recorded which). The donor label of this sample is uncertain. The CDR3 coding sequence is TGTGCCAGCAGCTATCAAGGGGGGGAAACGGAAAAACTGTTTTTT. Amino acids: CASSYQGGETEKLFF.